One sample yielded the 5 T cell receptor beta chains listed below, sequenced in a study of shared clonotypes between healthy human individuals. Sequencing used immunoSEQ multiplex PCR; TCRdb keeps in-frame clones, though not all of them. In the table there are under 550,000 clones, almost 97% of which are singletons. Sequencing input: naive CD4+ T cells sorted from blood. Indicated subset: CD45RA+ positively selected. These receptors came from a woman younger than 45 in good health.

This chain links TRBV11-1 with TRBJ1-2; 8 bases agree with TRBD1. The V segment lost 5 bases and the J segment 2 bases; nucleotides outside the gene matches: 10. The CDR3 sequence is 16 residues long. Germline-derived CDR1 and CDR2 are SGHAT and FQDESV (reference sequence). The CDR3 DNA reads TGTGCCAGCAGCCCAAGACAGGGGTCATTCAACTATGGCTACACCTTC. This encodes CASSPRQGSFNYGYTF.

The gene calls are TRBV7-9 and TRBJ2-7, with TRBD1 matching over 7 bases. The ends lost 5 bases at V and 3 bases at J; junction bases unmatched: 22. From germline, CDR1 is SEHNR and CDR2 FQNEAQ (reference sequence). The length of the CDR3 is 19 residues. The CDR3 region has the DNA TGTGCCAGCAGCGGAACCTCCCGAAAGGGACAGATTTCCTTCTACGAGCAGTACTTC. This sequence encodes CASSGTSRKGQISFYEQYF.

The chain links TRBV4-1 to TRBJ2-1, with 11 bases lining up with TRBD2. CDR3 length: 21 residues. Unmatched junction bases numbered 21, after V lost 5 bases and J lost 3 bases. From germline, CDR1 is MGHRA and CDR2 YSYEKL. The CDR3 sequence is CASSARPSQKLAGGYYNEQFF. CDR3 in DNA: TGCGCCAGCAGCGCCCGGCCTAGCCAGAAGCTAGCGGGAGGCTACTACAATGAGCAGTTCTTC.

V and J are TRBV30 and TRBJ2-1, with a possible D match to TRBD2 (5 bases). This CDR3 comprises 13 residues. Looked up from germline, CDR1 is GTSNPN and CDR2 is SVGIG (reference sequence). With 6 bases removed from V and 6 bases from J, the gap between germline ends came to 15 bases. CDR3: CACRRTGRNEQFF. DNA of the CDR3: TGTGCCTGTAGGAGGACTGGACGCAATGAGCAGTTCTTC. Drawing the rest from reference TRBV30 and TRBJ2-1, the complete variable domain is SQTIHQWPATLVQPVGSPLSLECTVEGTSNPNLYWYRQAAGRGLQLLFYSVGIGQISSEVPQNLSASRPQDRQFILSSKKLLLSDSGFYLCACRRTGRNEQFFGPGTRLTVL.

The CDR3 loop is CASSFRQGFPYEQYF. The CDR3 nucleotides are TGTGCCAGCAGCTTCAGACAGGGTTTTCCCTACGAGCAGTACTTC. The chain combines TRBV7-9 with TRBJ2-7, with 7 nucleotides matching TRBD1. Germline V CDR1 and CDR2: SEHNR, FQNEAQ (reference sequence). After removal of 3 bases from V and 2 bases from J, the junction contained 7 bases not matched to a gene. This CDR3 is built from 15 residues.